The 5 T cell receptor beta chains below all came from one sample that was sequenced in a study of cytomegalovirus exposure and HLA in healthy donors. Amplification used 60 Vbeta primers and 13 Jbeta primers. Method: immunoSEQ multiplex PCR; TCRdb's copy keeps in-frame clones and lacks some. This sample has about 150,000 clones; roughly three quarters occur once, and the top ten carry 1.5% to 2%. The sequencing sample was made of PBMCs. The receptor source for this set is a middle-aged woman in good health and CMV-seronegative.

The rearrangement links TRBV7-9 to TRBJ1-2; no clear D. Germline CDR1 SEHNR, CDR2 FQNEAQ (reference sequence). V was pared by 2 bases and J by 2 bases, with 12 bases between. CDR3 length equals 15 residues. CDR3 nucleotides: TGTGCCAGCAGCTTATTTATCGGCGGGAACTATGGCTACACCTTC. Amino acids: CASSLFIGGNYGYTF.

This chain connects TRBV19 to TRBJ2-1; 10 nucleotides line up with TRBD2. The V and J ends lost 3 bases and 5 bases, in that order; junction bases with no gene match: 4. The CDR3 consists of 15 residues. CDR1 and CDR2 (germline): LNHDA, SQIVND (reference sequence). CDR3 nucleotides: TGTGCCAGTAGTATGTGGACTAGCGGAAACAATGAGCAGTTCTTC. It encodes CASSMWTSGNNEQFF.

This rearrangement joins TRBV10-3 to TRBJ2-1, with 7 bases lining up with TRBD1. This CDR3 has 12 residues. Germline V gene data show CDR1 as ENHRY and CDR2 as SYGVKD. V trimming: 5 bases; J trimming: 9 bases; junction bases outside the gene matches: 4. The CDR3 nucleotides are TGTGCCATCAGTCTCAGGGACAGTGAGCAGTTCTTC. As protein: CAISLRDSEQFF.

This clone occurred a few times. This chain joins TRBV15 and TRBJ1-5; D uncertain. V dropped 0 bases and J dropped 0 bases, with 12 bases sitting between them. CDR1 and CDR2 from the germline V gene are LNHNV and YYDKDF (reference sequence). The CDR3 totals 17 residues. The CDR3 protein is CATSRDRESHSNQPQHF. The CDR3 region has the DNA TGTGCCACCAGCAGAGATCGTGAGTCCCATAGCAATCAGCCCCAGCATTTT. Filled out from reference TRBV15 and TRBJ1-5, the complete variable domain reads DAMVIQNPRYQVTQFGKPVTLSCSQTLNHNVMYWYQQKSSQAPKLLFHYYDKDFNNEADTPDNFQSRRPNTSFCFLDIRSPGLGDTAMYLCATSRDRESHSNQPQHFGDGTRLSIL.

The chain combines TRBV19 with TRBJ2-7; D remains unclear. Trimming stripped 3 bases from V and 0 bases from J, with 6 bases between. This CDR3 has 13 residues. Germline V gene data show CDR1 as LNHDA and CDR2 as SQIVND (reference sequence). The CDR3 sequence: CASSIKSSYEQYF. The CDR3 DNA reads as TGTGCCAGTAGTATTAAGAGCTCCTACGAGCAGTACTTC.